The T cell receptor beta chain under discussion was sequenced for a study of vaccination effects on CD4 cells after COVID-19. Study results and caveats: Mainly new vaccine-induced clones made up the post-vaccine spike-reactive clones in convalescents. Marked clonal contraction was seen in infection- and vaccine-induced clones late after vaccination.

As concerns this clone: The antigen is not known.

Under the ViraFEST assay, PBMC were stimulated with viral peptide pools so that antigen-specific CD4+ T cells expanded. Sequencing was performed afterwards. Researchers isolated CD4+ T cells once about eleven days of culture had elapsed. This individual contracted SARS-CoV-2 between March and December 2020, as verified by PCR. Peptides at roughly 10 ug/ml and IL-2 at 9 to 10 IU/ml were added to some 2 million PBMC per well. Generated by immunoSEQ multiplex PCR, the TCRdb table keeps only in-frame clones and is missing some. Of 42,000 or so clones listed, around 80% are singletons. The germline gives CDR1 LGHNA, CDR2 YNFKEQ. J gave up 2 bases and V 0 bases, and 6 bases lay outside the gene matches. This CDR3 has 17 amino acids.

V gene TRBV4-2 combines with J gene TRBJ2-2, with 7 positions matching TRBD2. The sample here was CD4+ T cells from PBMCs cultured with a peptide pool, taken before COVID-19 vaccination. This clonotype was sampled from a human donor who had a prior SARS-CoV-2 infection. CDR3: CASSQETSGINTGELFF. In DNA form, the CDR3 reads TGTGCCAGCAGCCAAGAGACCAGCGGGATTAACACCGGGGAGCTGTTTTTT.